The rows below give T cell receptor beta chains drawn from one sample of a study of cytomegalovirus exposure and HLA in healthy donors. Here immunoSEQ multiplex PCR was the method, and the copy in TCRdb shows in-frame clones only, minus some. The data show roughly 180,000 clones, 80% seen once. Sequencing used PBMCs. These receptors originate from a young man in good health and CMV-seronegative. Each CDR3 is given with its conserved first and last residue. Each record gives: clone size, D gene, CDR3 length, J gene, V gene, CDR3 protein, CDR3 DNA. D genes are given only for firm matches. Size values are once, few and many counts, or a class for expanded clones, and some rows have none.

-,TRBD2,15,TRBJ2-3,TRBV30,CAWSTAGVGLGTQYF,TGTGCCTGGAGTACGGCGGGAGTTGGGCTAGGTACGCAGTATTTT
few,TRBD1,15,TRBJ1-6,TRBV7-9,CASSARQGRNSPLHF,TGTGCCAGCAGCGCGAGACAGGGTCGGAATTCACCCCTCCACTTT
-,TRBD1,16,TRBJ2-1,TRBV4-3,CASSQDRDRTYNEQFF,TGCGCCAGCAGCCAAGATCGGGACAGGACCTACAATGAGCAGTTCTTC
-,-,13,TRBJ2-6,TRBV4-3,CASRAAGANVLTF,TGCGCCAGCAGGGCAGCGGGGGCCAACGTCCTGACTTTC
-,TRBD1,11,TRBJ1-2,TRBV10-3,CAIMTGDGYTF,TGTGCCATCATGACAGGGGACGGCTACACCTTC
-,-,16,TRBJ1-2,TRBV15,CATSREVTVTNYGYTF,TGTGCCACCAGCAGAGAAGTTACGGTTACTAACTATGGCTACACCTTC
-,-,15,TRBJ1-6,TRBV30,CAWNQKAVHNSPLHF,TGTGCCTGGAATCAAAAGGCGGTCCATAATTCACCCCTCCACTTT
-,TRBD1,16,TRBJ2-5,TRBV9,CASSVAGQGALETQYF,TGTGCCAGCAGCGTAGCGGGACAGGGGGCTTTGGAGACCCAGTACTTC
-,-,13,TRBJ1-1,TRBV7-6,CASSKTANTEAFF,TGTGCCAGCAGCAAGACAGCGAACACTGAAGCTTTCTTT
-,TRBD1,16,TRBJ2-2,TRBV19,CASRPTGGLNTGELFF,TGTGCCAGTAGGCCAACAGGGGGTCTTAACACCGGGGAGCTGTTTTTT
few,TRBD1,16,TRBJ1-2,TRBV29-1,CSVEDRTPEGADGYTF,TGCAGCGTTGAAGACCGCACTCCGGAGGGGGCGGATGGCTACACCTTC
-,-,14,TRBJ1-4,TRBV5-1,CASSLADRNEKLFF,TGCGCCAGCAGCTTGGCCGACAGAAATGAAAAACTGTTTTTT
once,-,13,TRBJ2-1,TRBV19,CASAPTGLNEQFF,TGTGCCAGTGCCCCAACAGGCCTCAATGAGCAGTTCTTC
-,TRBD1,17,TRBJ2-2,TRBV7-9,CASSLYGQGAQGGELFF,TGTGCCAGCAGCTTATATGGACAGGGGGCCCAGGGCGGGGAGCTGTTTTTT
-,-,14,TRBJ1-1,TRBV7-2,CASSSNRAGGGAFF,TGTGCCAGCAGCTCAAACAGGGCCGGTGGTGGTGCTTTCTTT
-,-,16,TRBJ2-5,TRBV13,CASSLRSGGVGETQYF,TGTGCCAGCAGCTTAAGGTCCGGGGGAGTAGGAGAGACCCAGTACTTC